This TCR beta chain was found in a study of cytomegalovirus exposure and HLA in healthy donors (TCRdb year 2017). Background for the entire study: According to an earlier analysis of several hundred of the donors, about 179 million T cells yielded roughly 110 million unique TCR beta sequences and around 300 Gb of sequence data. Among the roughly 370 genotyped donors, around 79% belonged to the genetic ancestry cluster associated with self-reported Caucasian donors. Across 398 genotyped donors of the cohort, an average of about 240,000 unique TCR beta nucleotide sequences per donor were sequenced, and 15% to 20% of those sequences were non-productive. About five DR-DQ haplotypes were treated as single units for association and clustering because of strong linkage in the cohort. Besides the first cohort of 550 to 750 subjects, a separate validation cohort made up of some 110 different subjects was used. The aim of the study was to test whether cataloging public T cell receptors could identify signatures of past pathogen exposure. Alongside the repertoire data, information on donor age, sex, ethnicity and CMV serostatus was compiled. All discovery cohort repertoires had been generated using a single sequencing platform. HLA typing covered class I and class II loci at four-digit resolution. In a later genetic analysis, genome-wide SNP genotypes for about three fifths of the roughly 670 donors were used, and that subset was treated as a discovery cohort. An early release covering roughly 640 HLA-typed donors comprised approximately 290 gigabases of sequencing data and around 80 million unique TCR sequences. Typing coverage differed by locus: A, B, C, DRB1 and DQB1 were typed in roughly 620-640 donors, DQA1 in about 510, DPA1 in around 610, and DPB1 in 400 to 490. In the later analysis, no new phenotypic data were used to find candidate immune exposures; instead, reliance was placed on TCR beta sequences and their occurrence across donors. An earlier analysis of roughly 600 of the donors used high-throughput TCR beta sequencing to judge whether each TCR beta V gene segment behaved as functional or pseudogenic. To study patterns of TCR occurrence, a later analysis re-analyzed previously published TCR beta repertoires from 666 donors and added high-resolution HLA genotyping. High-throughput TCR immunosequencing, statistical association of individual TCRs with disease status, and machine learning were combined to predict cytomegalovirus infection status. The study profiled the T cell repertoires of about 640 subjects by immunosequencing and related them to cytomegalovirus serostatus.

The cohort was made up of several hundred healthy bone marrow donors. Cohort members were all nominally healthy when sampled, although unrecorded immune exposures were likely present. The donor was CMV seronegative and was included in the group of 352 seronegative cohort members. A peripheral blood sample was collected from each donor, and TCR beta sequencing was performed on peripheral blood mononuclear cells. Genomic DNA extraction from the blood cell samples was performed with the Qiagen DNeasy Blood Extraction Kit. Library method: the immunoSEQ multiplex PCR assay. For the multiplex PCR, a mixture combining 60 forward primers for TCR Vbeta segments and 13 reverse primers for TCR Jbeta segments was used. Amplification of the CDR3 region of rearranged TCR beta genes was performed with a multiplex PCR assay on genomic DNA. The Illumina HiSeq System was used to sequence the amplified TCR beta libraries as 87-base-pair reads. In the authors' own workflow: A later analysis counted some 80 million unique TCR beta chains across the 666 repertoires, and some 12 million of these chains were shared by at least two donors. To remove PCR and sequencing errors, raw reads were error-corrected and collapsed into unique sequences using a nearest-neighbor algorithm that merged closely related sequences. CDR3 sequences were aligned to IMGT reference sequences to assign V, D and J gene segments. For a sequence to be retained, a match of at least six nucleotides to both a V gene segment and a J gene segment was required. A rearrangement counted as productive if the CDR3 had no stop codons and remained in frame with V and J, and every other rearrangement counted as non-productive. Following IMGT convention, CDR3 was defined as the stretch from the second conserved V-encoded cysteine up to the conserved J-encoded phenylalanine. The earlier analysis of fewer than 700 of the donors excluded sequences that lacked an unambiguous match to a single V gene segment. An earlier analysis of almost 600 of the donors classified V segments as functional when productive rearrangements were above 56.7% and as segregating when the standard deviation between donors was above 5%. A statistical classification framework was built to diagnose cytomegalovirus status from the catalog of TCR beta chain sequences. V and J gene assignment, in a later analysis, came from comparing TCR nucleotide sequences with IMGT/GENE-DB human TR gene sequences. In a later analysis, CDR3 sequences and most-parsimonious VDJ recombination scenarios were assigned using the TCRdist pipeline. In a later analysis, each TCR beta chain was defined by its CDR3 amino acid sequence together with its V-gene family, and reads without a unique V-gene family were excluded. A later analysis removed several hundred highly shared, low-generation-probability nucleotide sequences to deal with suspected cross-contamination and a sequencing artifact. A later analysis calculated a clonal expansion index for each public chain from normalized within-repertoire ranks of inferred template counts. In a later analysis, generation probabilities were computed with a VDJ recombination model fitted to out-of-frame rearrangements, and the resulting probabilities were checked against IGoR. A later analysis scored TCR-TCR, TCR-HLA and TCR-CMV co-occurrence with hypergeometric tests, applying a repertoire-size bias correction to TCR pairs. In a later analysis, false discovery rates were estimated by permuting HLA or CMV assignments 20 times. A later analysis grouped co-occurring TCRs with DBSCAN, adding TCRdist sequence similarity when clustering within HLA-allele-positive subsets. Co-occurrence clustering excluded repertoires with fewer than 30,000 or more than 120,000 public chains, plus five with anomalous nucleotide sharing. The table comes from immuneACCESS by way of TCRdb, which keeps in-frame sequences with V and J called. Part of the clones is missing from these tables; in studies checked, under half for an unresolved V gene and the rest for unknown reasons. Clone size and V and J calls were adopted from that table, with D and trimming inferred from the DNA. The sample has 100,000 to 150,000 clones on record, approximately 84% of them singletons. Approximately 3% of the sample rests with the top ten.

The CDR3 covers 14 residues, taking in both the cysteine and the phenylalanine. Only the CDR3 region is kept as DNA, spanning 42 bases read in frame from base 1. The junction shows trimming of 0 bases on V and 7 bases on J, plus 10 bases between the germline ends. CDR1 and CDR2 are drawn from the germline V gene: SGHVS, FNYEAQ. With regard to this clone: This clone's antigen is unknown. No much larger clonotype is one base removed from it; base qualities were not supplied.

Here is what the overall study found, with its caveats: According to a later genetic analysis, donors in an Asian-associated ancestry cluster had fewer N-insertions in productive TCRs than the approximately 610-donor mean. A later genetic analysis associated a missense DCLRE1C variant with V-gene and J-gene trimming of TCR beta chains, and an independent cohort replicated the association. In both the original and validation cohorts, the classifier was reported to diagnose cytomegalovirus status with high specificity and sensitivity. In a later analysis, the rate of TCR association differed among HLA loci, with DRB1 alleles having the most associated TCRs and HLA-C alleles having the fewest. A later analysis found that HLA-associated TCR beta chains were more clonally expanded and had lower generation probabilities than equally common non-associated chains. Presence/absence analyses assumed roughly uniform sequencing depth across donors, an assumption that may not hold. The sequencing pipeline was judged likely to have produced a cluster of highly shared sequence variants as a technical artifact. Assigning TCR associations to individual alleles was difficult when HLA alleles, especially DR and DQ, strongly co-occurred. A further reported finding was that TCR beta sequences accurately predicted the HLA-A and HLA-B alleles for most subjects in the first cohort. In vitro tests confirmed that a few of the cytomegalovirus-associated TCR beta chains recognize cytomegalovirus antigens. Most TCR sequences were observed very rarely across donors, whereas some public TCRs were present in many individuals. The study listed 150 to 200 TCR beta chains as associated with cytomegalovirus. The authors suggested that the approach could potentially be generalized to other disease states and immunological phenotypes. Immune exposure information for the cohort was limited to CMV serostatus. An earlier analysis of some 560 of the donors showed that most TCR beta V segments appeared in productive rearrangements either about 90% or about 30% of the time, which broadly matched IMGT annotations. Some IMGT-functional V segments, including TRBV6-2 and TRBV6-3, could not be distinguished by the 87-base-pair reads and were therefore excluded. The cohort was sequenced for TCR beta chains only, and without alpha or paired-chain data the features that could be detected were limited. Because HLA typing was unavailable for some donors at each locus, only the typed subset was used in association tests. A later analysis found that most CMV-associated TCR beta chains appeared HLA-restricted, with HLA associations seemingly driven largely by CMV exposure. Correlated functional status among segregating V segments might be attributable to linkage disequilibrium, but an unknown experimental factor could not be ruled out. A later analysis associated approximately 17,000 TCR beta sequences with specific HLA alleles at a false discovery rate of 0.05. A later analysis reported that several top co-occurrence clusters appeared linked to parvovirus B19, influenza, CMV and Epstein-Barr virus. Over 15 rarely observed V segments, including chromosome 9 orphons, were excluded from the earlier analysis of approximately 500 of the donors because counts were too low.

This TCR was sampled from a boy between 2 and 10 years old in good health and CMV-seronegative. The rearrangement joined TRBV7-6 to TRBJ2-1, and the D gene may be TRBD2, 6 bases matching. The specimen sequenced was PBMCs. The CDR3 sequence is CASSLAGGLNEQFF. The DNA is as follows: TGTGCCAGCAGCTTAGCGGGAGGCCTTAATGAGCAGTTCTTC.